The TCR beta chain under discussion was sequenced for a study of metastatic and nonmetastatic thyroid tumors. Study context: Repertoire data that came from the blood and tumor or nodule tissue of malignant and benign thyroid patients were compared.

TCRdb used MiXCR to call clones anew from the PCR reads. This sample carries some 15,000 clones, roughly 28% of them seen once, and the ten largest clones take around 18%. This CDR3 region has 14 residues. The V end was cut by 3 bases, the J end by 0 bases, with 9 bases between. Germline assignment: CDR1 MDHEN and CDR2 SYDVKM. Nobody among the patients had been given any treatment before thyroid surgery. The sample taken for sequencing was tumor tissue. The clonotype was recovered from a female donor with papillary thyroid cancer or a benign thyroid nodule (not recorded which). Some clones in this sample may be carry-over from other donors' samples. The genes are TRBV28 and TRBJ2-7; perhaps TRBD2 as D (6 bases). Here the CDR3 DNA reads TGTGCCAGCAGTTTCGGGGGAAGCTCCTACGAGCAGTACTTC. It translates to CASSFGGSSYEQYF.